Presented here are 16 T cell receptor beta chains from one specimen sequenced in a study of T cell changes during pregnancy in multiple sclerosis. TCRdb keeps only in-frame clones here, not all; method: immunoSEQ multiplex PCR. The repertoire holds 25,000 to 35,000 clones, with roughly nine tenths as singletons. The sample in question was peripheral blood, obtained in the first trimester of pregnancy. All receptors derive from a female donor in good health, enrolled as a control in a pregnancy study.

The chain employs TRBV27 and TRBJ1-5, with 12 bases matching TRBD1. Germline loops: CDR1 MNHEY, CDR2 SMNVEV (reference sequence). The junction had 21 bases not matched to a gene; V was cut back by 5 bases and J by 4 bases. The CDR3 contains 21 residues. CDR3 loop: CASSPYIGRDRGRFSNQPQHF. The CDR3 coding sequence is TGTGCCAGCAGTCCCTACATTGGGCGGGACAGGGGGCGTTTTTCGAATCAGCCCCAGCATTTT.

This rearrangement joins TRBV5-5 to TRBJ1-3; the D is unclear. The CDR3 sequence is 17 residues long. V lost 2 bases and J lost 0, with 15 bases in between. Germline V lookup: CDR1 SGHKS, CDR2 YYEKEE (reference sequence). The DNA of the CDR3 is TGTGCCAGCAGCTTATCCAACTTAGTAAACTCTGGAAACACCATATATTTT. It is translated as CASSLSNLVNSGNTIYF. Filled out from reference TRBV5-5 and TRBJ1-3, the complete variable domain reads DAGVTQSPTHLIKTRGQQVTLRCSPISGHKSVSWYQQVLGQGPQFIFQYYEKEERGRGNFPDRFSARQFPNYSSELNVNALLLGDSALYLCASSLSNLVNSGNTIYFGEGSWLTVV.

The chain employs TRBV28 and TRBJ2-7; D remains ambiguous. The V end lost 2 bases, the J end lost 3 bases, and 8 bases lay between the germline ends. This CDR3 comprises 13 residues. In germline, CDR1 is MDHEN, CDR2 SYDVKM. CDR3: CASSLGPVYEQYF. The CDR3 DNA sequence: TGTGCCAGCAGTTTAGGCCCAGTCTACGAGCAGTACTTC.

The chain links TRBV6-6 to TRBJ1-2; 10 bases are shared with TRBD1. The germline V gene has CDR1 MNHNY and CDR2 SVGAGI (reference sequence). Trimming at V came to 0 bases and at J to 5 bases, leaving 3 bases not matched to a gene. The CDR3 has 15 residues. This CDR3 reads CASSYSTGGGYGYTF. The CDR3 DNA follows: TGTGCCAGCAGTTACTCGACAGGGGGCGGTTATGGCTACACCTTC.

In this sample, this clone is medium-sized. V usage is TRBV18 and J usage is TRBJ1-1; 9 positions agree with TRBD1. The length of the CDR3 is 13 residues. The J segment lost 5 bases and the V segment lost 10 bases, leaving 8 bases of the junction unmatched. CDR1 is KGHSH and CDR2 is LQKENI in the germline V gene. The CDR3 reads CATTGTGFTEAFF. CDR3 nucleotide sequence: TGTGCCACCACCGGGACAGGGTTTACTGAAGCTTTCTTT.

This chain links TRBV7-8 with TRBJ2-1, with 8 bases fitting TRBD2. Trimming cost V 4 bases and J 6 bases; bases outside gene matches: 14. The CDR3 is made up of 17 amino acids. Germline V CDR1 and CDR2: SGHVS, FQNEAQ. CDR3 sequence reads: CASSYPGVAGMGNEQFF. In DNA form, the CDR3 reads TGTGCCAGCAGCTATCCGGGGGTAGCGGGAATGGGCAATGAGCAGTTCTTC.

The V call is TRBV30, the J call TRBJ2-7; 13 bases are shared with TRBD2. Unmatched junction bases numbered 7, after V lost 0 bases and J lost 2 bases. The CDR3 totals 17 residues. CDR1 is GTSNPN and CDR2 is SVGIG in the germline V gene (reference sequence). The CDR3 region is CAWSVQMGLAGTYEQYF. The CDR3 DNA reads TGTGCCTGGAGTGTACAGATGGGACTAGCGGGAACCTACGAGCAGTACTTC.

The chain joins TRBV6-1 to TRBJ1-1; D possibly corresponds to TRBD1 (6 bases). V was trimmed by 2 bases and J by 2 bases, leaving 15 bases between them. CDR3 size: 16 residues. Germline CDR1 MNHNS, CDR2 SASEGT. The CDR3 protein is CASSEMRDNINTEAFF. The CDR3 bases are TGTGCCAGCAGTGAAATGAGGGACAACATTAACACTGAAGCTTTCTTT.

The rearrangement uses TRBV7-8 and TRBJ2-5, with D possibly matching TRBD2 (5 bases). V lost 2 bases and J 4 bases, leaving 20 bases between the germline ends. The germline V gene encodes CDR1 SGHVS and CDR2 FQNEAQ. The CDR3 length is 17 residues. This chain's CDR3 is CASSLLSGRAATETQYF. The CDR3 DNA is TGTGCCAGCAGCTTACTCTCCGGGCGGGCTGCTACAGAGACCCAGTACTTC.

The chain is built from TRBV29-1 and TRBJ2-3; D is ambiguous. Trimming left V 2 bases short and J 1 base short, with 4 bases between. Germline V gene sequence: CDR1 SQVTM, CDR2 ANQGSEA. This CDR3 spans 12 amino acids. Written as DNA, the CDR3 is TGCAGCGTTGAATCAGGCACAGATACGCAGTATTTT. Its translation: CSVESGTDTQYF.

CDR3 region: CASGLTQGNEAFF. The CDR3 DNA sequence: TGTGCTAGTGGTCTAACTCAGGGGAATGAAGCTTTCTTT. V usage is TRBV12-5 and J usage is TRBJ1-1; tentative D call: TRBD1 (6 bases). The V gene's germline CDR1 is LGHNT and CDR2 FRNRAP. The CDR3 has 13 amino acids. The V and J ends lost 5 bases and 7 bases respectively, with 14 bases between them. Complete variable domain (other parts from reference TRBV12-5 and TRBJ1-1): DARVTQTPRHKVTEMGQEVTMRCQPILGHNTVFWYRQTMMQGLELLAYFRNRAPLDDSGMPKDRFSAEMPDATLATLKIQPSEPRDSAVYFCASGLTQGNEAFFGQGTRLTVV.

The V and J genes are TRBV5-1 and TRBJ1-4, with a weak D call TRBD1 (5 bases). The V end was cut by 4 bases, the J end by 5 bases, with 9 bases between. The CDR3 contains 13 residues. Germline CDR1 is SGHRS and CDR2 is YFSETQ. The CDR3 DNA follows: TGCGCCAGCAGCCAGGGAGGGAATGAAAAACTGTTTTTT. Translated, it gives CASSQGGNEKLFF.

V and J are TRBV6-5 and TRBJ1-1, with TRBD1 identical over 10 bases. V lost 5 bases to trimming and J lost 6 bases; unmatched junction nucleotides: 6. The CDR3 spans 14 residues. Germline V gives CDR1 MNHEY, CDR2 SVGAGI. CDR3 bases: TGTGCCAGCAGTCCCCCCGGGACAGGGGCTGAAGCTTTCTTT. It specifies CASSPPGTGAEAFF.

The rearrangement uses TRBV5-6 and TRBJ2-5; D may be TRBD2 (6 bases). Trimming pared 2 bases from V and 5 bases from J, leaving 10 bases between. CDR3 length: 13 amino acids. CDR1 and CDR2 from the germline V gene are SGHDT and YYEEEE. CDR3 nucleotide sequence: TGTGCCAGCAGCTTAACGGGAGCGGAGACCCAGTACTTC. Amino acid sequence: CASSLTGAETQYF.

The rearrangement joins TRBV9 to TRBJ1-2; 7 bases line up with TRBD1. The V gene's germline CDR1 is SGDLS and CDR2 YYNGEE. V shed 3 bases, J shed 4 bases, and the junction held 12 bases outside the gene matches. This CDR3 region has 16 residues. The CDR3 spells CASSGTGAPEGYGYTF. The CDR3 DNA reads as TGTGCCAGCAGCGGTACAGGGGCGCCCGAGGGCTATGGCTACACCTTC.

The rearrangement uses TRBV10-3 and TRBJ2-7; D gene unclear. The germline CDR1 and CDR2 sequences are ENHRY and SYGVKD. Trimming left V 5 bases short and J 6 bases short, with 11 bases between. The CDR3 has 12 amino acids. The CDR3 region is CAISKALGEQYF. As DNA, the CDR3 is TGTGCCATCAGTAAAGCCCTTGGCGAGCAGTACTTC.